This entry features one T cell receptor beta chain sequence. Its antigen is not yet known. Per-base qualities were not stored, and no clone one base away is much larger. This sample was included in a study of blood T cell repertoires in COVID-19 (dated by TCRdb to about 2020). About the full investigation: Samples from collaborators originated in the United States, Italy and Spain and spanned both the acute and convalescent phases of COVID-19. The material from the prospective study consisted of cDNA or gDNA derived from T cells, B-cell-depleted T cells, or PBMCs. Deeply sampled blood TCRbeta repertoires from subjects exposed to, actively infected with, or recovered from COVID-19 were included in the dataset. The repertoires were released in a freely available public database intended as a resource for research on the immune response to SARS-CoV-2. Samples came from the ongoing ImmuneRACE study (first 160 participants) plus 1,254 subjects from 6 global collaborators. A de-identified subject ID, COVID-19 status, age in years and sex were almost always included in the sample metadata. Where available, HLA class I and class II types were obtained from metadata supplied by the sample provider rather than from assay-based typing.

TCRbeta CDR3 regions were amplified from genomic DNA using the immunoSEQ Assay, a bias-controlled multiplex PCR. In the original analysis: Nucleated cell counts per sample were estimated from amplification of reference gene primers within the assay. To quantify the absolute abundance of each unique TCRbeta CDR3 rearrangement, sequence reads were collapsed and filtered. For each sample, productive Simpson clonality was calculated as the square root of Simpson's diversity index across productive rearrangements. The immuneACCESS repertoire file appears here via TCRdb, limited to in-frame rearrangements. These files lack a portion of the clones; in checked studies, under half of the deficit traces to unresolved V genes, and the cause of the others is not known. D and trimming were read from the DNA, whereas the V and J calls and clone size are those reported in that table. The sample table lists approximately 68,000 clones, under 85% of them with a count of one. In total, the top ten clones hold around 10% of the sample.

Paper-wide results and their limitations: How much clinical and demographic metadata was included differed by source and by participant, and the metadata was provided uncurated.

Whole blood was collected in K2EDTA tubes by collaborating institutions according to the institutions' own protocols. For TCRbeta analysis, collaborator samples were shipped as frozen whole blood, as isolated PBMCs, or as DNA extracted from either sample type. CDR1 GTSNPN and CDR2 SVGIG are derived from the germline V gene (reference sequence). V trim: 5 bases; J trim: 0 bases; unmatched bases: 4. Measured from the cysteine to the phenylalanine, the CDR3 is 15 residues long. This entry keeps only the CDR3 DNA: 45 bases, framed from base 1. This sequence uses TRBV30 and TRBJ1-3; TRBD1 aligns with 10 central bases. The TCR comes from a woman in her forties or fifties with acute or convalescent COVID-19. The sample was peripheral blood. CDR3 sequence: CAWGGQGFSGNTIYF. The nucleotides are TGTGCCTGGGGGGGACAGGGGTTCTCTGGAAACACCATATATTTT.